This entry is about one T cell receptor (beta chain). The antigen remains unidentified. This sample is part of a study of beta chain features in type 1 diabetes. Study outcomes and limitations: Among patients with Type 1 diabetes, TCRB CDR3s were moderately but significantly shorter in every one of the four CD4+ subsets.

The authors reverse transcribed all of the isolated RNA, so sequencing captured expressed TCRB transcripts. TCRdb's table, derived via immunoSEQ multiplex PCR, lists solely in-frame clones and lacks some. The table lists approximately 160,000 clones, roughly 60% of them singletons, with roughly 0.092% in the top ten. The authors sorted CD4+ naive, central memory, regulatory and stem cell-like memory cells via CD45RO/CCR7/CD25/CD127/CD95/CD27. The CDR3 has 17 amino acids. The sequencing input was naive CD4+ T cells from blood. This sequence originates from a man younger than 40 with type 1 diabetes. V is TRBV21-1 and J is TRBJ1-6. TRBV21-1 corresponds to a pseudogene. DNA for the CDR3: TGTGCCAGCAGCAAAGTGGTGTGGAGAAAAGGGAATTCACCCCTCCACTTT. Its protein is CASSKVVWRKGNSPLHF.